The clone carrying this TCR beta chain occurred once. Its target is unknown. The source of the sample is a study of cytomegalovirus exposure and HLA in healthy donors. Study observations and caveats: In a later analysis, CMV-associated beta chains were mostly HLA-associated, it appeared. Later analysis identified several of the most significant clusters that appeared linked to common viral pathogens.

The PCR ran on 60 Vbeta and 13 Jbeta primers. Profiling relied on immunoSEQ multiplex PCR, and the TCRdb table lists in-frame clones only, not all of them. Of more than 55,000 clones listed, around 83% were seen once; the top ten hold 4.3%. This CDR3 spans 13 amino acids. In germline, CDR1 is SGDLS, CDR2 YYNGEE. With 0 bases removed from V and 4 bases from J, the gap between germline ends came to 7 bases. This TCR derives from a man aged 25 to 40 in good health and CMV-seronegative. Sequencing used PBMCs. V is TRBV9 and J is TRBJ2-5; the D gene is possibly TRBD2 (5 bases). The CDR3 is CASSVAGRETQYF. The DNA for the CDR3 is TGTGCCAGCAGCGTAGCGGGGAGAGAGACCCAGTACTTC.